These T cell receptor beta chains were read from a single sample in a study of blood T cell repertoires in COVID-19. Clones were read by immunoSEQ multiplex PCR, and TCRdb kept only the in-frame ones, dropping some. The sample contains a few hundred thousand clones, approximately 84% of which appear only once. The sample taken for sequencing was PBMCs or T cells enriched from blood (not recorded which). These receptors all come from a woman aged 30 to 39 who had recovered from COVID-19. Both conserved end residues are part of each CDR3. The D gene is left open where the match is weak. Only some rows state a clone size, as once, few, many or a class for expanded clones.

j_call,v_call,d_call,clone_size,cdr3_nt,cdr3_aa
TRBJ2-3,TRBV12-3/TRBV12-4,NA,once,TGTGCCAGCAGGCCCCCTCTAACAGATACGCAGTATTTT,CASRPPLTDTQYF
TRBJ1-2,TRBV19,TRBD1,NA,TGTGCCAGTAGTGGCAGGGGGCTGTATGGCTACACCTTC,CASSGRGLYGYTF
TRBJ2-1,TRBV6-5,TRBD2,once,TGTGCCAGCAGTTACGAGGGGACTAGTTCCTACAATGAGCAGTTCTTC,CASSYEGTSSYNEQFF
TRBJ2-1,TRBV5-6,NA,NA,TGTGCCAGCAGCCAAAGCACTGAGCAGTTCTTC,CASSQSTEQFF
TRBJ2-7,TRBV4-2,NA,few,TGTGCCAGCAGCCAAGATACGGCTAGCGCCCTCTACGAGCAGTACTTC,CASSQDTASALYEQYF
TRBJ2-7,TRBV19,TRBD2,NA,TGTGCCAGTAGTATTTACGGAGCGGGAGGGTCCTACGAGCAGTACTTC,CASSIYGAGGSYEQYF
TRBJ1-5,TRBV5-5,TRBD1,NA,TGTGCCAGCAGCTTGTTCTCCCTGACAGGGGAGGATCAGCCCCAGCATTTT,CASSLFSLTGEDQPQHF
TRBJ2-2,TRBV30,NA,NA,TGTGCCGTGGCTTTTGGAAGCGGGTCCGGGGAGCTGTTTTTT,CAVAFGSGSGELFF
TRBJ2-1,TRBV7-6,TRBD2,NA,TGTGCCAGCAGCCCTATTATAGCGGGATATTCCTACAATGAGCAGTTCTTC,CASSPIIAGYSYNEQFF
TRBJ1-2,TRBV4-2,NA,once,TGTGCCAGCAGCCAAGATTGGGACTCGGTTGGCTACACCTTC,CASSQDWDSVGYTF
TRBJ1-5,TRBV28,NA,NA,TGTGCCAGCAGTCCTCTCGGTGGCAATCAGCCCCAGCATTTT,CASSPLGGNQPQHF
TRBJ1-1,TRBV4-2,NA,NA,TGTGCCAGCAGCCAAGCCGCGGAGAGGGTAAACACTGAAGCTTTCTTT,CASSQAAERVNTEAFF
TRBJ1-1,TRBV12-2,NA,NA,TGTGCAAGTCGCGCTAGGACAGGAAGGCCAGTGAAAAACACTGAAGCTTTCTTT,CASRARTGRPVKNTEAFF
TRBJ1-6,TRBV7-9,NA,NA,TGTGCCAGCCGAACAGAAAATTCACCCCTCCACTTT,CASRTENSPLHF
TRBJ2-7,TRBV2,NA,NA,TGTGCCAGCAGTGAACAGATCTACGAGCAGTACTTC,CASSEQIYEQYF
TRBJ1-2,TRBV3-1/TRBV3-2,TRBD1,once,TGTGCCAGCAGCCAACAGGGGGACTATGGCTACACCTTC,CASSQQGDYGYTF
TRBJ1-6,TRBV7-2,TRBD1,few,TGTGCCAGCAGCTTAGGGAAGGACAGGAATTATAATTCACCCCTCCACTTT,CASSLGKDRNYNSPLHF
TRBJ2-1,TRBV28,TRBD2,NA,TGTGCCAGCAGTTTAGGCGGGAGGGCCATGAATGAGCAGTTCTTC,CASSLGGRAMNEQFF
TRBJ2-7,TRBV3-1/TRBV3-2,TRBD2,NA,TGTGCCAGCAGCCAATCCCTAGCGGAATCCTACGAGCAGTACTTC,CASSQSLAESYEQYF
TRBJ1-5,TRBV5-1,TRBD1,NA,TGCGCCAGCAGCTCGGGACAGAGCAATCAGCCCCAGCATTTT,CASSSGQSNQPQHF
TRBJ2-5,TRBV11-2,TRBD1,NA,TGTGCCAGCAGGCCCCGACCGGACAGGGAAGGTTCGGAGACCCAGTACTTC,CASRPRPDREGSETQYF
TRBJ2-7,TRBV5-1,NA,once,TGCGCCAGCACCCTAGGGGTAAGCCGCTCCTACGAGCAGTACTTC,CASTLGVSRSYEQYF
TRBJ2-7,TRBV6-5,TRBD1,NA,TGTGCCAGCAGTTACCGACCGGGACAGGGGTCCTACGAGCAGTACTTC,CASSYRPGQGSYEQYF
TRBJ1-4,TRBV19,NA,few,TGTGCCAGTAGTATCTTGCAGGCCGGTAATGAAAAACTGTTTTTT,CASSILQAGNEKLFF
TRBJ2-1,TRBV7-6,NA,NA,TGTGCCAGCAGCTTAGGTCCGCACAGCAATGAGCAGTTCTTC,CASSLGPHSNEQFF
TRBJ2-2,TRBV5-1,NA,few,TGCGCCAGCAGCTTGGCCCTAAACACCGGGGAGCTGTTTTTT,CASSLALNTGELFF
TRBJ1-1,TRBV7-9,NA,NA,TGTGCCAGCAGCGGGGGCCGAGGGTGGACTGAAGCTTTCTTT,CASSGGRGWTEAFF
TRBJ1-1,TRBV7-9,TRBD1,NA,TGTGCCAGCAGCTCCCAGGGGGCGTACACTGAAGCTTTCTTT,CASSSQGAYTEAFF
TRBJ1-2,TRBV5-1,TRBD1,NA,TGCGCCAGCAGCCCACTAACCCTGACAGGGGGCTATGGCTACACCTTC,CASSPLTLTGGYGYTF
TRBJ2-7,TRBV7-9,NA,NA,TGTGCCAGCAGCTTAGGCGGTAGCTCATCCGAGCAGTACTTC,CASSLGGSSSEQYF
TRBJ1-2,TRBV6-5,TRBD1,NA,TGTGCCAGCAGGACGCAGGGGGCGGACTATGGCTACACCTTC,CASRTQGADYGYTF
TRBJ2-2,TRBV9,TRBD2,NA,TGTGCCAGCAGCTTCGAAGTAGCGGGGACCGGGGAGCTGTTTTTT,CASSFEVAGTGELFF
TRBJ2-2,TRBV7-9,TRBD1,NA,TGTGCCAGCAGCTTACTACCGGGACAGGGCGGGGAGCTGTTTTTT,CASSLLPGQGGELFF
TRBJ2-1,TRBV28,TRBD2,NA,TGTGCCAGCAGAACCGGGACTAGCTATGAGCAGTTCTTC,CASRTGTSYEQFF
TRBJ1-2,TRBV28,NA,NA,TGTGCCAGCGGAACCGGGACACCCTTCTATGGCTACACCTTC,CASGTGTPFYGYTF
TRBJ2-7,TRBV11-3,NA,few,TGTGCCAGCAGCTTAGGGGAGACCTACGAGCAGTACTTC,CASSLGETYEQYF
TRBJ2-7,TRBV3-1/TRBV3-2,NA,NA,TGTGCCAGCAGCCAAGGCGGGCTCTCCTACGAGCAGTACTTC,CASSQGGLSYEQYF
TRBJ2-7,TRBV28,TRBD1,once,TGTGCCAGCAGTTTCTTCCGCGGACAGGGTTCCTACGAGCAGTACTTC,CASSFFRGQGSYEQYF
TRBJ2-7,TRBV9,TRBD2,NA,TGTGCCAGCAGACCTGAAGCGGGAGGGCCCGGGGAGCAGTACTTC,CASRPEAGGPGEQYF
TRBJ1-5,TRBV6-2/TRBV6-3,TRBD1,NA,TGTGCCAGCAGTGCACAGGGGGATCAGCCCCAGCATTTT,CASSAQGDQPQHF
TRBJ2-1,TRBV9,TRBD2,NA,TGTGCCAGCAGCGCTAGCGGATTAACCTACAATGAGCAGTTCTTC,CASSASGLTYNEQFF
TRBJ2-1,TRBV9,TRBD2,NA,TGTGCCAGCAGCGTAGGTACTAGCGGCGGCCACAATGAGCAGTTCTTC,CASSVGTSGGHNEQFF
TRBJ1-1,TRBV6-5,NA,NA,TGTGCCAGCAGTTACTCGAGAGATACAGCTTTCTTT,CASSYSRDTAFF
TRBJ1-5,TRBV5-5,TRBD1,NA,TGTGCCAGCAGCCTGGACAGGGGGGACCAGCCCCAGCATTTT,CASSLDRGDQPQHF
TRBJ1-1,TRBV19,TRBD1,NA,TGTGCCAGTAGGAGGGGGCTTCTTGAAGCTTTCTTT,CASRRGLLEAFF
TRBJ2-1,TRBV27,NA,NA,TGTGCCAGCAGTGAGGCACACTCCTACAATGAGCAGTTCTTC,CASSEAHSYNEQFF
TRBJ1-3,TRBV14,NA,NA,TGTGCCAGCAGCCGGCTTGACAGCGCAAGCTCTGGAAACACCATATATTTT,CASSRLDSASSGNTIYF
TRBJ2-7,TRBV5-6,NA,NA,TGTGCCAGCAGCTTGGACAGGGACTACGAGCAGTACTTC,CASSLDRDYEQYF
TRBJ1-2,TRBV5-6,TRBD1,NA,TGTGCCAGCACCTGGACAGGGATAGATGGCTACACCTTC,CASTWTGIDGYTF
TRBJ1-6,TRBV3-1/TRBV3-2,NA,NA,TGTGCCAGCAGCCAAGACAGGGTTCCTTCACCCCTCCACTTT,CASSQDRVPSPLHF
TRBJ1-3,TRBV3-1/TRBV3-2,NA,NA,TGTGCCAGCAGCCATGCGGTCTCTGGAAACACCATATATTTT,CASSHAVSGNTIYF
TRBJ2-3,TRBV7-2,TRBD2,few,TGTGCCAGCAGCCCCGGGACTAGCGGGGGGTATTACACAGATACGCAGTATTTT,CASSPGTSGGYYTDTQYF
TRBJ1-1,TRBV5-5,TRBD1,NA,TGTGCCAGCAGCTTGGCCCCTGACAGGGTGAACACTGAAGCTTTCTTT,CASSLAPDRVNTEAFF